This T cell receptor (beta chain) was recovered during a study of response to subunit inactivated influenza vaccine. CDR1 MNHEY and CDR2 SVGAGI come from the germline V gene. V lost 4 bases, J lost 5 bases, and 4 bases stayed unmatched. The CDR3 covers 14 residues. TCRdb re-called the RT-PCR reads with MiXCR, one entry per CDR3 protein. The sample has a few hundred thousand distinct CDR3 sequences; approximately 21% are singletons. Study results and caveats: The authors offered the suggestion that each seasonal influenza vaccination recruits few new T cells.

This clonotype was counted between two and nine times. Its antigen is currently unknown. This sequence was found in a man aged 50 to 75 who received an inactivated influenza vaccine. The chain couples TRBV6-5 to TRBJ2-4, with 8 bases that match TRBD1. Sequences were derived from PBMCs from blood, sampled around 22 months after vaccination. The CDR3 spells CASSSYRGENIQYF. CDR3 nucleotides: TGTGCCAGCAGTTCCTACAGGGGGGAAAACATTCAGTACTTC.